This T cell receptor (beta chain) emerged from a study of CD8+ T cells in alopecia areata. Study information: Treatment with tofacitinib (6 to 18 months) was followed by 6 months off drug.

V was pared by 0 bases and J by 2 bases, with 17 bases between. This CDR3 region has 17 residues. The germline V gene encodes CDR1 SGHNT and CDR2 YYREEE (reference sequence). To note about this clone: Its antigen is unknown.

Findings of the study overall: Sequences from scalp samples also cover resident alphabeta T cells of normal skin.

Researchers took lesional scalp punch biopsies and peripheral blood from people who were alopecia areata patients. cDNA serving as the sequencing template came from extracted, reverse transcribed RNA. Sequenced by immunoSEQ multiplex PCR; TCRdb stores in-frame clones only, minus some. This table holds approximately 180,000 clones, about 66% found once. The source of this sequence is a human donor with alopecia areata. The chain recombines TRBV5-4 with TRBJ1-2, with D possibly TRBD1 on 5 matching bases. The specimen was CD8+ T cells sorted from blood, collected at week 0. CDR3 sequence: CASSLGSRLTENYGYTF. Written as DNA, the CDR3 is TGTGCCAGCAGCTTGGGTTCCCGCCTGACAGAGAACTATGGCTACACCTTC.